A selection of T cell receptor beta chains follows, all from one sample in a study of OX40 agonist ivuxolimab in advanced cancers. Profiling relied on immunoSEQ multiplex PCR, and the TCRdb table lists in-frame clones only, not all of them. This sample has approximately 41,000 clones, with around four fifths found just once. The source was CD4+ or CD8+ T cells sorted from blood, collected in a trial of the OX40 agonist ivuxolimab. These receptors were collected from an adult with an advanced solid tumor such as melanoma, head and neck, liver or kidney cancer. Each CDR3 is given with its conserved first and last residue. Fields, in order: J gene, clone size, V gene, D gene, CDR3 DNA, CDR3 protein. The D gene is left open where the match is weak. Size is omitted from some rows. Given values are once, few, many or a class for expanded clones.

TRBJ1-5	few	TRBV7-2	.	TGTGCCAGCAGCTTAGCGGCGAAACAGCCCCAGCATTTT	CASSLAAKQPQHF
TRBJ1-3	.	TRBV28	.	TGTGCCAGCAGATTGTGGGGGGCCGATGGAAACACCATATATTTT	CASRLWGADGNTIYF
TRBJ2-7	.	TRBV15	.	TGTGCCACCAGCAGAGATAGGGGCGGGATCCTTTACGAGCAGTACTTC	CATSRDRGGILYEQYF
TRBJ1-1	.	TRBV18	.	TGTGCCAGCTCATCTGGGGAGGGGCGTGAAGCTTTCTTT	CASSSGEGREAFF
TRBJ1-5	few	TRBV6-5	TRBD1	TGTGCCAGCTCAGACAGGGCGAGTCAGCCCCAGCATTTT	CASSDRASQPQHF
TRBJ1-6	.	TRBV19	.	TGTGCCACCCAGTGGACCGCCTCGTCCTATAATTCACCCCTCCACTTT	CATQWTASSYNSPLHF
TRBJ2-3	once	TRBV7-3	TRBD1	TGTGCCAGCAGCTTAAACGGCAGGGGGACAGATACGCAGTATTTT	CASSLNGRGTDTQYF
TRBJ1-5	.	TRBV5-1	.	TGCGCCAGCAGCTTGGACGATTATAGCAATCAGCCCCAGCATTTT	CASSLDDYSNQPQHF
TRBJ2-7	.	TRBV10-3	TRBD1	TGTGCCACCTGGACAGGGATCGACGAGCAGTACTTC	CATWTGIDEQYF
TRBJ1-1	once	TRBV7-2	.	TGTGCCAGCAGCCCGGGGGGGTATGGGACTGAAGCTTTCTTT	CASSPGGYGTEAFF
TRBJ2-7	.	TRBV9	.	TGTGCCAGCAGCCCGAGGGGGGGAGGGAGTGGTCGATACGAGCAGTACTTC	CASSPRGGGSGRYEQYF
TRBJ2-3	.	TRBV28	TRBD1	TGTGCCAGCAGTCCTACGACAGGGAAAAGCTCAGATACGCAGTATTTT	CASSPTTGKSSDTQYF
TRBJ2-3	.	TRBV18	.	TGTGCCAGCTCACCTGCAGCCACAGATACGCAGTATTTT	CASSPAATDTQYF
TRBJ2-4	.	TRBV19	.	TGTGCCAGTAGTATACCCCCAAGGGCCAAAAACATTCAGTACTTC	CASSIPPRAKNIQYF
TRBJ2-5	.	TRBV18	.	TGTGCCAGCTCACCGGGCGAGACCCAGTACTTC	CASSPGETQYF
TRBJ2-7	.	TRBV5-8	.	TGTGCCAGCAGCAGCCTGCGGGTTGGCGAGCAGTACTTC	CASSSLRVGEQYF
TRBJ2-1	.	TRBV7-6	.	TGTGCCAGCAGCTTACTAGCGCTCGGGGATGAGCAGTTCTTC	CASSLLALGDEQFF